The present TCR beta chain was sequenced within a study of liver allograft versus peripheral blood T cells. Overall study context: Transplanted-liver and recipient peripheral blood T cell receptor repertoires were compared. Study-level results: Intra-allograft T cell receptor repertoires in the liver reportedly differed from peripheral blood repertoires.

The CDR3 contains 14 residues. Trimming pared 0 bases from V and 1 base from J, leaving 8 bases between. Germline V CDR1 and CDR2: SQVTM, ANQGSEA. TCRdb reprocessed the reads via MiXCR and lists one record per CDR3 protein. The sample includes approximately 100 distinct CDR3 sequences, around 20% seen only once; the top ten take 55% to 70%. A word on this clonotype: Antigen: not known.

The TCR was taken from a human patient who had a liver transplant. T cells may partly derive from the graft donor. The chain links TRBV29-1 to TRBJ2-3; D may be TRBD1 (6 bases). The CDR3 reads CSVEESGGTDTQYF. As DNA, the CDR3 is TGCAGCGTTGAAGAGTCAGGGGGCACAGATACGCAGTATTTT.